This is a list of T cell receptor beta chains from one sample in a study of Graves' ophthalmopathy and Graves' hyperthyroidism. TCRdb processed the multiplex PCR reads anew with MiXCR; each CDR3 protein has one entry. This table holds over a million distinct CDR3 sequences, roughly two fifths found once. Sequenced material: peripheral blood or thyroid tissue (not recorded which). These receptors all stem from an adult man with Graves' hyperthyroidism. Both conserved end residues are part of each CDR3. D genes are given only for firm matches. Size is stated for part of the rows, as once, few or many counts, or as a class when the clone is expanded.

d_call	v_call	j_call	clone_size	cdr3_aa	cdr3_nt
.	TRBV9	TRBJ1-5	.	CARDPDRLNQPQHF	TGTGCTAGAGACCCGGACAGACTCAACCAGCCCCAGCATTTT
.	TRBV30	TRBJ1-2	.	CAWSRQASSHIF	TGTGCCTGGAGCAGACAGGCTTCGTCCCACATCTTC
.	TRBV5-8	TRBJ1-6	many	CASSFDRQNSPLHF	TGTGCCAGCAGCTTTGACAGGCAAAATTCACCCCTCCACTTT
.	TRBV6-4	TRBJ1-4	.	CASSDPYGRQAEEKLFF	TGTGCCAGCAGTGACCCCTACGGACGCCAGGCGGAGGAAAAACTGTTTTTT
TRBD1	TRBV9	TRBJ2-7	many	CASSVGTGGGNEQYF	TGTGCCAGCAGCGTAGGGACAGGGGGCGGGAACGAGCAGTACTTC
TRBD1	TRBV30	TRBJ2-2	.	CAWIVGDRNTGELFF	TGTGCCTGGATCGTAGGGGACAGGAACACCGGGGAGCTGTTTTTT
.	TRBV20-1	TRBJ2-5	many	CSAPRFRFQETQYF	TGCAGTGCACCCCGGTTTAGGTTCCAAGAGACCCAGTACTTC
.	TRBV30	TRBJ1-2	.	CAWNSGASGYTF	TGTGCCTGGAATTCGGGGGCGAGTGGCTACACCTTC
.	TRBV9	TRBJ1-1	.	CASGGRSSTEAFF	TGTGCCAGCGGGGGGAGGAGTAGCACTGAAGCTTTCTTT
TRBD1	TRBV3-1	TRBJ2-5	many	CASSQQDRQETQYF	TGTGCCAGCAGCCAACAGGACAGGCAAGAGACCCAGTACTTC
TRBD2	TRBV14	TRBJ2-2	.	CASSPAPPGGGLFGELFF	TGTGCCAGCAGCCCAGCACCCCCCGGGGGGGGCCTTTTCGGGGAGCTGTTTTTT
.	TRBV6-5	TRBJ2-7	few	CATRGQSVYEQYF	TGTGCCACCAGAGGACAGTCAGTCTACGAGCAGTACTTC
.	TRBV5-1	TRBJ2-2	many	CASSRELYRELFF	TGCGCCAGCAGTAGGGAGTTATACCGGGAGCTGTTTTTT
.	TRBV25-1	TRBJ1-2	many	CASSEGGYTF	TGTGCCAGCAGTGAGGGTGGCTACACCTTC
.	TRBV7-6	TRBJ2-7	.	CASSLAIPGQNEQYF	TGTGCCAGCAGCTTAGCGATTCCGGGACAAAACGAGCAGTACTTC
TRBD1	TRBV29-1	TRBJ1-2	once	CSPPGQGSHGYTF	TGCAGTCCACCGGGACAGGGGTCGCATGGCTACACCTTC
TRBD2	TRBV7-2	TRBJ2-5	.	CASSLATGAGAGGQGTQYF	TGTGCCAGCAGCTTAGCGACCGGCGCCGGAGCGGGGGGCCAAGGGACGCAGTACTTC
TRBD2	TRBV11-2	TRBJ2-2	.	CASSFRTSGKNTEELFF	TGTGCCAGCAGCTTTCGGACTAGCGGGAAAAACACCGAGGAGCTGTTTTTT
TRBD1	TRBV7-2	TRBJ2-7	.	CASSLVTGGSYEQYF	TGTGCCAGCAGCTTAGTCACAGGGGGCTCCTACGAGCAGTACTTC
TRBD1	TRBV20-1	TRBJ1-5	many	CSATRDRGGNQPQHF	TGCAGTGCTACCCGGGACAGGGGAGGCAATCAGCCCCAGCATTTT
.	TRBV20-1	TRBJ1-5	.	CSARDLGTSNQPQHF	TGCAGTGCTAGAGATCTGGGAACTAGCAATCAGCCCCAGCATTTT
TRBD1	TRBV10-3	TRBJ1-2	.	CAISDRGRISYGYTF	TGTGCCATCAGTGACAGGGGGCGCATAAGCTATGGCTACACCTTC
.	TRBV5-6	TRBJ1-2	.	CASSARGLLNYGYTF	TGTGCCAGCAGCGCCCGGGGGTTACTTAACTATGGCTACACCTTC
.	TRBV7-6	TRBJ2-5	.	CASSVDYREGTQYF	TGTGCCAGCAGCGTGGACTACAGGGAGGGGACCCAGTACTTC
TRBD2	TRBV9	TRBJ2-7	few	CASSYKGTSGIPPYEQYF	TGTGCCAGCAGTTACAAAGGGACTAGCGGGATTCCCCCCTACGAGCAGTACTTC
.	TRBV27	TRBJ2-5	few	CASSHLARGETQYF	TGTGCCAGCAGCCATCTAGCGAGGGGGGAGACCCAGTACTTC
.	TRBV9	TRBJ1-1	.	CASSLDPTLRAFF	TGTGCCAGCAGCTTAGACCCTACTCTAAGAGCTTTCTTT
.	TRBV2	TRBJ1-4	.	CASRLQGGNEKLFF	TGTGCCAGCAGACTACAGGGAGGAAATGAAAAACTGTTTTTT
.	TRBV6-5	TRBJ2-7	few	CAIAQAGEQYF	TGTGCCATCGCTCAGGCGGGCGAGCAGTACTTC
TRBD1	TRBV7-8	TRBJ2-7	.	CASSLGPVDRGNYEQYF	TGTGCCAGCAGCTTGGGGCCAGTCGACAGGGGGAACTACGAGCAGTACTTC
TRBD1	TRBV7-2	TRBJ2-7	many	CASTTHPRDSSYEQYF	TGTGCCAGCACCACCCACCCCCGGGACAGTTCCTACGAGCAGTACTTC
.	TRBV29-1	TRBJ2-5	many	CSVVPGVGETQYF	TGCAGCGTAGTCCCTGGAGTGGGAGAGACCCAGTACTTC
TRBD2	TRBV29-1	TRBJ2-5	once	CRAGTGGETQYF	TGCAGAGCTGGGACGGGAGGGGAGACCCAGTACTTC
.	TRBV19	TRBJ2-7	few	CASSKRQQFSYEQYF	TGTGCCAGTAGTAAACGACAGCAGTTCTCCTACGAGCAGTACTTC
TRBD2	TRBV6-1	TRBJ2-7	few	CASSLASRLAGVNEQYF	TGTGCCAGCAGTTTAGCCTCTCGACTAGCGGGAGTCAACGAGCAGTACTTC
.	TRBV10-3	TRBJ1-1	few	CAISESAGVGTEAFF	TGTGCCATCAGTGAGTCGGCAGGGGTTGGGACTGAAGCTTTCTTT
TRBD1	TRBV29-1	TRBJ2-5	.	CSASTGGAKTQYF	TGCAGCGCATCGACAGGGGGCGCGAAGACCCAGTACTTC
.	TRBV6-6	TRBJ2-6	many	CAITGHLAGGANVLTF	TGTGCCATCACGGGACACCTCGCAGGCGGGGCCAACGTCCTGACTTTC
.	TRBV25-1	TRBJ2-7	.	CASSETTGSYRYEQYF	TGTGCCAGCAGTGAAACTACAGGATCCTACCGCTACGAGCAGTACTTC
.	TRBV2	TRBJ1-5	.	CPGGQPQHF	TGCCCCGGGGGACAGCCCCAGCATTTT
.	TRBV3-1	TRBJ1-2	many	CASSQARIYGYTF	TGTGCCAGCAGCCAAGCGAGGATCTATGGCTACACCTTC
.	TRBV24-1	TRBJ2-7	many	CATSDSTTNSYEQYF	TGTGCCACCAGTGATTCCACGACCAACTCCTACGAGCAGTACTTC
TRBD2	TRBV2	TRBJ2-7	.	CASSYSYGRSSYEQYF	TGTGCCAGCAGTTACTCATACGGGAGGAGCTCCTACGAGCAGTACTTC
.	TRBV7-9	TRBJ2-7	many	CASSLLGSYEQYF	TGTGCCAGCAGCTTGTTGGGGTCCTACGAGCAGTACTTC
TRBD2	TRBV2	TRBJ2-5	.	CASSEVAGLGRETQYF	TGTGCCAGCAGTGAAGTAGCGGGGTTGGGGCGAGAGACCCAGTACTTC
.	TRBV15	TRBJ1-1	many	CATSSKENTEAFF	TGTGCCACCAGCAGCAAGGAGAACACTGAAGCTTTCTTT
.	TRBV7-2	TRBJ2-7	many	CASSLVSTGTYEQYF	TGTGCCAGCAGCTTAGTATCGACAGGAACCTACGAGCAGTACTTC
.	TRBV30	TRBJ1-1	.	CAWTPGGTEAFF	TGTGCCTGGACGCCCGGGGGCACTGAAGCTTTCTTT
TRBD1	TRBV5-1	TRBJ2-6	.	CASSLRPGQGFGANVLTF	TGCGCCAGCAGCTTGCGTCCGGGACAGGGTTTTGGGGCCAACGTCCTGACTTTC
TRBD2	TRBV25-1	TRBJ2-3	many	CASRRASGTDTQYF	TGTGCCAGCAGGCGGGCTAGCGGGACAGATACGCAGTATTTT
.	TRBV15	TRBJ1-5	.	CATSRDSAGVQPQHF	TGTGCCACCAGCAGAGATTCCGCTGGGGTTCAGCCCCAGCATTTT
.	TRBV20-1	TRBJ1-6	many	CSARDVGNSPLHF	TGCAGTGCTAGAGATGTGGGAAATTCACCCCTCCACTTT
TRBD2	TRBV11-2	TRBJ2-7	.	CASSPNSGGAYEQYF	TGTGCCAGCAGCCCAAATAGCGGGGGGGCCTACGAGCAGTACTTC